Listed here is a single T cell receptor (beta chain). Its target antigen remains unknown. No base quality information exists; no much larger clone differs at one position. The data stem from a study of blood T cell repertoires in COVID-19 (dated by TCRdb to the early 2020s). Context from the whole study: The collaborator samples originated in the United States, Italy and Spain and spanned the acute and convalescent phases of COVID-19. The repertoires were released in a freely available public database meant as a resource for research on the immune response to SARS-CoV-2. Nearly every sample came with metadata listing a de-identified subject ID, COVID-19 status, age in years and sex. The samples were drawn from two sources: the first 160 participants of the ongoing ImmuneRACE study, and approximately 1,300 subjects contributed by 6 global collaborators. The prospective study material was composed of cDNA or gDNA derived from T cells, B-cell-depleted T cells, or PBMCs. The dataset comprised deeply sampled blood TCRbeta repertoires from subjects exposed to, actively infected with, or recovered from COVID-19. Where available, HLA class I and class II types were taken from metadata supplied by the sample provider and were not determined by assay-based typing.

V has 2 bases trimmed and J has 8 bases trimmed; junction bases matching no gene number 9. The CDR3 measures 15 amino acids from cysteine to phenylalanine. Only the CDR3 DNA is retained, 45 bases long and in frame from the first base. Based on the germline V gene, the CDR1 and CDR2 sequences are SGHNT and YENEEA. The collaborating institutions used their own protocols to collect whole blood in K2EDTA tubes. For TCRbeta analysis, collaborator samples were shipped as frozen whole blood, as isolated PBMCs, or as DNA extracted from either sample type. The paper's findings and limits, for the study overall: The amount of clinical and demographic metadata varied by source and participant and was provided uncurated.

The immunoSEQ Assay, a bias-controlled multiplex PCR, was used to amplify TCRbeta CDR3 regions from genomic DNA. The paper's data handling went like this. Within the assay, amplification of reference gene primers was used to estimate how many nucleated cells each sample contained. Sequence reads were collapsed and filtered to measure the absolute abundance of every unique TCRbeta CDR3 rearrangement. For each sample, productive Simpson clonality was calculated as the square root of Simpson's diversity index across productive rearrangements. Not all clones reach the TCRdb copy of this immuneACCESS table, which keeps in-frame sequences only. Checked studies attribute under half of the gap to unresolved V genes and leave the rest unexplained. That table furnishes V, J and clone size, whereas the DNA furnished D and trimming. For this sample the table gives more than 150,000 clones, of which about 89% were detected only once. Jointly, the top ten make up around 6.6% of the sample.

Sequences were obtained from peripheral blood. The receptor chain draws on TRBV11-3 and TRBJ2-1, with 7 bases matching TRBD2. This TCR derives from a man aged 40-50 years with acute or convalescent COVID-19. The CDR3 reads CASSLRGSGGDEQFF. The bases read TGTGCCAGCAGCTTAAGGGGTAGTGGGGGGGATGAGCAGTTCTTC. This CDR3, with the reference TRBV11-3 and TRBJ2-1 proteins standing in past its ends, gives the full variable domain EAGVVQSPRYKIIEKKQPVAFWCNPISGHNTLYWYLQNLGQGPELLIRYENEEAVDDSQLPKDRFSAERLKGVDSTLKIQPAELGDSAVYLCASSLRGSGGDEQFFGPGTRLTVL.